Reported below is one T cell receptor (beta chain). The sample is drawn from a study of cytomegalovirus exposure and HLA in healthy donors. Germline V gene sequence: CDR1 MNHEY, CDR2 SMNVEV (reference sequence). The CDR3 contains 13 residues. Trimming took off 3 bases at V and 2 bases at J, with 7 bases between the two ends. The PCR had 60 Vbeta and 13 Jbeta primers. Authors' data handling: The authors later counted about 80 million unique TCR beta chains, 8.5 million to 13 million of them shared. Clones were read by immunoSEQ multiplex PCR, and TCRdb kept only the in-frame ones, dropping some. V and J calls and clone size follow that table, whereas D and trimming were derived from the DNA. The sample has under 200,000 clones, roughly 77% seen once.

The sequenced sample was PBMCs. This clonotype was obtained from a man aged 25-40 years in good health and CMV-seropositive. This chain connects TRBV27 to TRBJ2-5, with D hard to call. The CDR3 protein is CASSFRVQETQYF. For the CDR3, the DNA is TGTGCCAGCAGTTTCCGGGTTCAAGAGACCCAGTACTTC.